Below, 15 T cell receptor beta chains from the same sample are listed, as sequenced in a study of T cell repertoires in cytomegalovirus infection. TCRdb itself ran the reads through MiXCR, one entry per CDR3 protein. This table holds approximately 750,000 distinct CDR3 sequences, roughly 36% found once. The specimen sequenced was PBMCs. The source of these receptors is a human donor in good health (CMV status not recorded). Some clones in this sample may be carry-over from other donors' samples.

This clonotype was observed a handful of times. CDR3 nucleotide sequence: TGTGCCAGTAGTATAATTAGGAACACCGGGGAGCTGTTTTTT. It is translated as CASSIIRNTGELFF. The chain uses TRBV19 and TRBJ2-2; no clear D. V was cut by 2 bases and J by 1 base, with 5 bases left in between. Germline V gives CDR1 LNHDA, CDR2 SQIVND (reference sequence). CDR3 length: 14 amino acids. The full variable domain, in which reference TRBV19 and TRBJ2-2 provide the parts outside the CDR3, is DGGITQSPKYLFRKEGQNVTLSCEQNLNHDAMYWYRQDPGQGLRLIYYSQIVNDFQKGDIAEGYSVSREKKESFPLTVTSAQKNPTAFYLCASSIIRNTGELFFGEGSRLTVL.

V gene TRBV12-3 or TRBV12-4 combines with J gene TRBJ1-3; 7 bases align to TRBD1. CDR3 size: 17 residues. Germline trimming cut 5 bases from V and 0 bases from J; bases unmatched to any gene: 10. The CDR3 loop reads CASSPFGGQLSGNTIYF. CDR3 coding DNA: TGTGCCAGCAGTCCCTTCGGGGGACAGCTCTCTGGAAACACCATATATTTT.

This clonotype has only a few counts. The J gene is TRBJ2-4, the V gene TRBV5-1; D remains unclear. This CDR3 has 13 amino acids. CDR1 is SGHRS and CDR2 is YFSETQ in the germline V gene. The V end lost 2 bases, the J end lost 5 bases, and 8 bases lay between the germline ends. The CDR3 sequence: CASSFELQNIQYF. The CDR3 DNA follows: TGCGCCAGCAGCTTTGAACTACAAAACATTCAGTACTTC.

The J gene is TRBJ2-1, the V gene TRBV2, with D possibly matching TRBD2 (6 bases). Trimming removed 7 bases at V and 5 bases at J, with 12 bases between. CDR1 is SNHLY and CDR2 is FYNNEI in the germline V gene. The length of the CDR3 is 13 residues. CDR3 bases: TGTGCCAGCATCTCTAGCGTCGACAATGAGCAGTTCTTC. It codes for CASISSVDNEQFF. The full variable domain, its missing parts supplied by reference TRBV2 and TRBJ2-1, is EPEVTQTPSHQVTQMGQEVILRCVPISNHLYFYWYRQILGQKVEFLVSFYNNEISEKSEIFDDQFSVERPDGSNFTLKIRSTKLEDSAMYFCASISSVDNEQFFGPGTRLTVL.

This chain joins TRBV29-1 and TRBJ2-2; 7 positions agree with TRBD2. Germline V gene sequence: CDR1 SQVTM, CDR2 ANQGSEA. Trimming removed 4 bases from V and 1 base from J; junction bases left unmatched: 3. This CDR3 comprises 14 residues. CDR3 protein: CSVATSRNTGELFF. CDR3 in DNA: TGCAGCGTTGCGACTAGCCGGAACACCGGGGAGCTGTTTTTT.

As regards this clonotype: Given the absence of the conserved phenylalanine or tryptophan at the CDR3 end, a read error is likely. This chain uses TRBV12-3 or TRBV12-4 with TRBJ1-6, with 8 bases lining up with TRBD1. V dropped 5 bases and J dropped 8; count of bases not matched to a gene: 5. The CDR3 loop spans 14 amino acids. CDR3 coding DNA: TGTGCCAGCAGTCGACAGGGGAATGATTCACCCCTCCACTTG. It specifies CASSRQGNDSPLHL.

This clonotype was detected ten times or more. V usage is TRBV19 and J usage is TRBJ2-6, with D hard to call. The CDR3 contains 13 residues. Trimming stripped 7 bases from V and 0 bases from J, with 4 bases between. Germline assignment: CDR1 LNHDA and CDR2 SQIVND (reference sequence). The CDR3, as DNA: TGTGCCAGTAAGGTCTCTGGGGCCAACGTCCTGACTTTC. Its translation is CASKVSGANVLTF.

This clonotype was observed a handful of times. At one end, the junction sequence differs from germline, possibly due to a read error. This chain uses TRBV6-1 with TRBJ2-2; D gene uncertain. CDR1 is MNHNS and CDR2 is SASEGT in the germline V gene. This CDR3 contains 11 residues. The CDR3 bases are TGTGCCAGCAGGAACCCCGGGGAGCTGTTTTTT. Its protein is CASRNPGELFF.

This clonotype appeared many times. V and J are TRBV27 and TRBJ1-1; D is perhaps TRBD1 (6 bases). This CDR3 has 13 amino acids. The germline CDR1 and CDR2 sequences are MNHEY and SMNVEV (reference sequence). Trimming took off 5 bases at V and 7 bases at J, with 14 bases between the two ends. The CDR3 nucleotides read TGTGCCAGCAGTCCTCGGACAGTCGGTGAAGCTTTCTTT. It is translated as CASSPRTVGEAFF.

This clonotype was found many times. CDR3 residues: CASSPTDRRTGQSYGYTF. The CDR3, as DNA: TGCGCCAGCAGCCCTACAGATCGCCGCACAGGACAGTCTTATGGCTACACCTTC. The V gene is TRBV4-1, the J gene TRBJ1-2; maybe TRBD1 (6 bases). The V gene lost 4 bases and the J gene lost 5 bases, with 26 bases spanning the gap. The CDR3 has 18 amino acids. Germline-derived CDR1 and CDR2 are MGHRA and YSYEKL.

Here the CDR3 reads CASRGLGQINTGELFF. The CDR3 region has the DNA TGTGCCAGTAGGGGTCTGGGACAGATAAACACCGGGGAGCTGTTTTTT. This chain joins TRBV19 and TRBJ2-2; 7 bases agree with TRBD1. Losses at the gene ends were 6 bases for V and 2 bases for J; bases not matched to a gene: 9. The CDR3 sequence is 16 residues long. Germline CDR1 is LNHDA and CDR2 is SQIVND (reference sequence).

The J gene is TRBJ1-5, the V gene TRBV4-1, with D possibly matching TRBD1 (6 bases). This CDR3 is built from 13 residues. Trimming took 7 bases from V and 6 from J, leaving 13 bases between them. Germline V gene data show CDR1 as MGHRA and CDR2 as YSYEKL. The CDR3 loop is CASTGEVGQPQHF. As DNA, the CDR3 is TGCGCCAGCACAGGGGAAGTCGGTCAGCCCCAGCATTTT.

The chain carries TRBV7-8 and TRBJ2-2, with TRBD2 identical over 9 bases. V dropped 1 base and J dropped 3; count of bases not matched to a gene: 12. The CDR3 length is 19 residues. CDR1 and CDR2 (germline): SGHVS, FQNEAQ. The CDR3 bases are TGTGCCAGCAGCTTAGATAAGCGGGGGGCCCGGGGGGACACCGGGGAGCTGTTTTTT. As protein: CASSLDKRGARGDTGELFF.

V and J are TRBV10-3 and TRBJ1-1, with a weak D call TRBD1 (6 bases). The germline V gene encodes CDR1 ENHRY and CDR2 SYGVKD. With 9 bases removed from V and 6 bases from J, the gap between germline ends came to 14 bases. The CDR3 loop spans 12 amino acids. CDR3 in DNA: TGTGCCATATCGGGGGCGGCGGCTGAAGCTTTCTTT. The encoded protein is CAISGAAAEAFF.

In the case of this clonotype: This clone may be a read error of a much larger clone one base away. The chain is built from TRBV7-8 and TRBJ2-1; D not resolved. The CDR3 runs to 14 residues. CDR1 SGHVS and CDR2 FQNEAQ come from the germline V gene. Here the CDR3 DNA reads TGTGCCAGCAGCTCTGGACCTTCGCGCAATGAGCAGTTATTC. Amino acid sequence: CASSSGPSRNEQLF. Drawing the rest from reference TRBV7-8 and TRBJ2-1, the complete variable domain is GAGVSQSPRYKVAKRGQDVALRCDPISGHVSLFWYQQALGQGPEFLTYFQNEAQLDKSGLPSDRFFAERPEGSVSTLKIQRTQQEDSAVYLCASSSGPSRNEQLFGPGTRLTVL.